The 24 T cell receptor beta chains given below trace back to one sample, sequenced in a study of T-cell memory formation after mild COVID-19. Each CDR3 protein gets one entry after TCRdb re-called the 5' RACE reads with MiXCR. This table has about 140,000 distinct CDR3 sequences, roughly 21% appearing once. Input material: PBMCs or a T cell subset sorted from them (not recorded which). All receptors derive from an adult woman who had mild COVID-19 (a few samples of this study predate the infection). Cell type and time point are not known.

This clonotype has a count of ten or more. The chain links TRBV7-8 to TRBJ2-1; D is unclear. Per germline, CDR1 SGHVS and CDR2 FQNEAQ. V was cut by 5 bases and J by 9 bases, with 11 bases left in between. The CDR3 totals 12 residues. As DNA, the CDR3 is TGTGCCAGCAGCCAACACAGTGCTGAGCAGTTCTTC. It specifies CASSQHSAEQFF.

This chain uses TRBV12-3 or TRBV12-4 with TRBJ1-2; 9 bases align to TRBD1. Unmatched junction bases numbered 7, after V lost 5 bases and J lost 9 bases. There are 13 residues in the CDR3. CDR3 DNA sequence: TGTGCCAGCAGTCGAACAGGGGGCATAAGCTACACCTTC. It yields the protein CASSRTGGISYTF.

This clonotype was recorded a few times. The chain couples TRBV24-1 to TRBJ2-2; no clear D gene. Trimming left V 0 bases short and J 13 bases short, with 8 bases between. Per germline, CDR1 KGHDR and CDR2 SFDVKD. The CDR3 totals 12 residues. CDR3 in amino acids: CATSDLYSGLFF. The CDR3 DNA sequence: TGTGCCACCAGTGATTTGTACTCTGGGCTGTTTTTT.

A few counts support this clonotype. The chain combines TRBV12-3 or TRBV12-4 with TRBJ2-1; 9 bases match TRBD2. This CDR3 region has 16 residues. The trim removed 1 base at V and 6 bases at J, leaving 7 bases unmatched. CDR3 protein: CASSLGVAGVGNEQFF. The CDR3, as DNA: TGTGCCAGCAGTTTAGGGGTAGCGGGAGTCGGCAATGAGCAGTTCTTC.

The rearrangement links TRBV12-3 or TRBV12-4 to TRBJ2-1; no clear D. The CDR3 is 12 amino acids. The V end was cut by 3 bases, the J end by 4 bases, with 4 bases between. The CDR3 reads CASSFRYNEQFF. The CDR3 DNA sequence: TGTGCCAGCAGTTTCAGGTACAATGAGCAGTTCTTC.

This clonotype has a handful of counts. This rearrangement joins TRBV5-1 to TRBJ2-2, with a possible D match to TRBD1 (5 bases). The CDR3 totals 14 residues. With 5 bases removed from V and 5 bases from J, the gap between germline ends came to 13 bases. In germline, CDR1 is SGHRS, CDR2 YFSETQ. CDR3 DNA: TGCGCCAGCAGGAACGACGCAGGGACCGGGGAGCTGTTTTTT. This translates into CASRNDAGTGELFF.

The chain joins TRBV7-6 to TRBJ2-6, with 11 bases identical to TRBD1. There are 15 residues in the CDR3. CDR1 is SGHVS and CDR2 is FNYEAQ in the germline V gene. J gave up 9 bases and V 6 bases, and 7 bases lay outside the gene matches. In DNA form, the CDR3 reads TGTGCCAGCAGAGCCGGACAGGGGGCGGGCAACGTCCTGACTTTC. This translates into CASRAGQGAGNVLTF.

A few counts support this clonotype. The V gene is TRBV4-1, the J gene TRBJ1-1; TRBD1 aligns across 10 bases. CDR1 is MGHRA, CDR2 YSYEKL, per germline. The ends lost 2 bases at V and 3 bases at J; junction bases unmatched: 9. The CDR3 sequence is 17 residues long. The CDR3 DNA sequence: TGCGCCAGCAGCCAACCCCGACAGGGGGCAGGGGACACTGAAGCTTTCTTT. It specifies CASSQPRQGAGDTEAFF.

The CDR3 loop reads CASSNRDYSYNEQFF. DNA of the CDR3: TGTGCCAGCAGCAACCGGGACTACTCCTACAATGAGCAGTTCTTC. The chain carries TRBV7-9 and TRBJ2-1; 7 nucleotides align to TRBD2. Germline CDR1 is SEHNR and CDR2 is FQNEAQ (reference sequence). This CDR3 region has 15 residues. V lost 5 bases, J lost 0 bases, and 4 bases stayed unmatched.

Many counts were recorded for this clonotype. V and J are TRBV12-3 or TRBV12-4 and TRBJ2-3, with D possibly TRBD1 on 5 matching bases. This CDR3 comprises 15 residues. Trimming shortened V by 3 bases and J by 1 base, and 11 bases separated the two germline ends. Here the CDR3 DNA reads TGTGCCAGCAGTTTGCAGGGTTTTGGCACAGATACGCAGTATTTT. Translated: CASSLQGFGTDTQYF.

The chain has TRBV12-3 or TRBV12-4 and TRBJ1-4; D not resolved. Trimming removed 5 bases at V and 8 bases at J, with 12 bases between. CDR3 length: 13 residues. The chain's CDR3 is CASSKLRVEKLFF. CDR3 coding DNA: TGTGCCAGCAGTAAGTTAAGGGTGGAAAAACTGTTTTTT.

This chain connects TRBV5-1 to TRBJ1-3; D may be TRBD1 (5 bases). The CDR3 consists of 14 residues. Germline CDR1 is SGHRS and CDR2 is YFSETQ. Trimming removed 0 bases from V and 4 bases from J, with 8 bases in between. In DNA, the CDR3 is TGCGCCAGCAGCTTGGCTCCAGGGGGAAACACCATATATTTT. It translates to CASSLAPGGNTIYF.

This clonotype was recorded a few times. V gene TRBV29-1 combines with J gene TRBJ2-1, with 8 bases that match TRBD2. Germline trimming cut 2 bases from V and 9 bases from J; bases unmatched to any gene: 9. CDR1 is SQVTM, CDR2 ANQGSEA, per germline. The CDR3 has 14 amino acids. Written as DNA, the CDR3 is TGCAGCGTTGAAATTGGACTAGCCCGTGGTGAGCAGTTCTTC. Translation gives CSVEIGLARGEQFF.

The chain combines TRBV20-1 with TRBJ1-5, with no clear D. The germline V and J ends were trimmed by 4 bases and 7 bases, with 11 bases remaining between them. CDR3 size: 12 residues. Germline V CDR1 and CDR2: DFQATT, SNEGSKA (reference sequence). CDR3 loop: CSATGSTQPQHF. The CDR3 DNA follows: TGCAGTGCTACCGGGAGCACGCAGCCCCAGCATTTT.

This clonotype has a handful of counts. This chain connects TRBV4-2 to TRBJ2-3; 7 nucleotides align to TRBD2. Germline V gene sequence: CDR1 LGHNA, CDR2 YNFKEQ. This CDR3 comprises 15 residues. V lost 4 bases to trimming and J lost 0 bases; unmatched junction nucleotides: 4. The CDR3 is CASSRTRSSTDTQYF. DNA for the CDR3: TGTGCCAGCAGCCGGACTAGGTCGAGCACAGATACGCAGTATTTT.

The chain is built from TRBV3-1 and TRBJ1-2; TRBD1 might be the D (5 bases). CDR1 is LGHDT, CDR2 YNNKEL, per germline (reference sequence). There are 14 residues in the CDR3. Trimming cost V 2 bases and J 6 bases, with 13 bases left between them. Here the CDR3 reads CASSQIGGSNGYTF. CDR3 sequence (DNA): TGTGCCAGCAGCCAAATCGGGGGAAGCAATGGCTACACCTTC.

CDR3 residues: CATSDSQGGGPYNEQFF. For the CDR3, the DNA is TGTGCCACCAGTGATTCCCAAGGCGGGGGGCCCTACAATGAGCAGTTCTTC. The chain combines TRBV24-1 with TRBJ2-1; TRBD2 agrees at 8 bases. The germline gives CDR1 KGHDR, CDR2 SFDVKD. The trim removed 2 bases at V and 2 bases at J, leaving 7 bases unmatched. The CDR3 loop spans 17 amino acids.

This clonotype was recorded a few times. The genes are TRBV12-3 or TRBV12-4 and TRBJ2-1; D gene unclear. CDR3 length: 15 residues. V shed 3 bases and J shed 4 bases, with 13 bases lying between them. In nucleotides, the CDR3 is TGTGCCAGCAGTTTGTGGCTAGTGGAATACAATGAGCAGTTCTTC. It is translated as CASSLWLVEYNEQFF.

Only a few counts were recorded for this clonotype. The CDR3 loop is CATSDPNRNEQYF. The CDR3 nucleotides are TGTGCCACCAGTGACCCCAACAGGAACGAGCAGTACTTC. The chain carries TRBV24-1 and TRBJ2-7, with D perhaps TRBD1 (5 bases). The CDR3 is made up of 13 amino acids. V was pared by 4 bases and J by 5 bases, with 11 bases between. Germline V gene sequence: CDR1 KGHDR, CDR2 SFDVKD.

Only one count was recorded for this clonotype. The rearrangement uses TRBV6-1 and TRBJ1-4; D is unclear. V lost 0 bases, J lost 4 bases, and 15 bases lay in between. The CDR3 spans 17 residues. The germline V gene encodes CDR1 MNHNS and CDR2 SASEGT. CDR3 sequence: CASSEALPSGDNEKLFF. The CDR3 DNA sequence: TGTGCCAGCAGTGAAGCGCTACCGTCGGGCGATAATGAAAAACTGTTTTTT.

This clonotype was seen a few times. The gene calls are TRBV12-3 or TRBV12-4 and TRBJ2-4; D assignment may be TRBD1 or TRBD2 (5 bases each). This CDR3 spans 18 amino acids. V dropped 6 bases and J dropped 0 bases, with 21 bases sitting between them. The CDR3 sequence: CASRGIRGFAKAKNIQYF. CDR3 in DNA: TGTGCCAGCAGGGGGATTCGGGGCTTCGCGAAAGCCAAAAACATTCAGTACTTC.

This clonotype was counted only a few times. The chain employs TRBV15 and TRBJ2-7; D might be TRBD1 (5 bases). Per the germline V gene, CDR1 is LNHNV and CDR2 is YYDKDF (reference sequence). Between the trimmed V and J ends, which lost 3 bases and 4 bases, there was a span of 7 bases. The CDR3 runs 12 residues. CDR3 bases: TGTGCCACCAGCAGGACAGCTTACGAGCAGTACTTC. Translating gives CATSRTAYEQYF.

There are a few counts of this clonotype. The rearrangement links TRBV4-2 to TRBJ2-5; 8 bases agree with TRBD1. Per germline, CDR1 LGHNA and CDR2 YNFKEQ. V was pared by 3 bases and J by 4 bases, with 16 bases of the junction left unmatched. This CDR3 contains 18 residues. This chain's CDR3 is CASSQNERGQGARETQYF. The CDR3, as DNA: TGTGCCAGCAGCCAGAACGAGAGAGGGCAGGGGGCACGAGAGACCCAGTACTTC.

The rearrangement links TRBV6-2 or TRBV6-3 to TRBJ2-3, with 10 bases matching TRBD1. The germline gives CDR1 MNHEY, CDR2 SVGEGT. The CDR3 consists of 14 residues. V was clipped by 6 bases and J by 7 bases; unmatched bases: 7. CDR3 DNA: TGTGCCAGCAGAAGGGACAGGGGATCCTATACGCAGTATTTT. Translated, it gives CASRRDRGSYTQYF.